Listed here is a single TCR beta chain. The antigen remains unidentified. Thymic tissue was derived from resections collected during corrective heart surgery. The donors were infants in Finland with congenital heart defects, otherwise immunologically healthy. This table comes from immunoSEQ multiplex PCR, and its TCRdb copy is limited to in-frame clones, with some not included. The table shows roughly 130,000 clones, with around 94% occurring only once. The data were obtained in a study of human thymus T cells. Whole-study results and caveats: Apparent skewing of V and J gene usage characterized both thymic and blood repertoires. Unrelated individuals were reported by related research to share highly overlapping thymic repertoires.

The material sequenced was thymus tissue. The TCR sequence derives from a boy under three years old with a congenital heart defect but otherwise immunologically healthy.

The CDR3 DNA sequence: TGTGCCAGCAGCTTGTCCGACAGGGGACATAACTATGGCTACACCTTC. Its translation: CASSLSDRGHNYGYTF. V is TRBV5-6 and J is TRBJ1-2, with TRBD1 matching over 8 bases. Trimming removed 1 base from V and 1 base from J; junction bases left unmatched: 6. Looked up from germline, CDR1 is SGHDT and CDR2 is YYEEEE. The CDR3 loop spans 16 amino acids.